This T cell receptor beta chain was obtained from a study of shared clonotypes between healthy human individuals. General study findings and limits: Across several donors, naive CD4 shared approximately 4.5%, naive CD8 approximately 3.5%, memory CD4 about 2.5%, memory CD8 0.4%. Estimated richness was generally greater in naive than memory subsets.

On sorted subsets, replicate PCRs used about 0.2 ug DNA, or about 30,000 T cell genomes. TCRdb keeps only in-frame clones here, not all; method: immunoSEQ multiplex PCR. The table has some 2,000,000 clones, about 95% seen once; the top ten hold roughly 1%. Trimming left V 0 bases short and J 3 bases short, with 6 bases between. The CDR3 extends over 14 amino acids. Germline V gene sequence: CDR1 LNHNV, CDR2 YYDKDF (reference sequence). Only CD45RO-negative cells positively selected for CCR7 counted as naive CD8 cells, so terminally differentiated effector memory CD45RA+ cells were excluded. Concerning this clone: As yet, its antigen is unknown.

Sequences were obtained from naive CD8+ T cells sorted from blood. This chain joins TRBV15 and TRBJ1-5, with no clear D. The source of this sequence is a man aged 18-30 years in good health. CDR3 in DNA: TGTGCCACCAGCAGAGAGCAAAACAATCAGCCCCAGCATTTT. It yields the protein CATSREQNNQPQHF.